The next 20 T cell receptor beta chains were all read from a single sample in a study of shared clonotypes between healthy human individuals. Some clones are missing from TCRdb's copy, which holds only in-frame ones; the method was immunoSEQ multiplex PCR. Of about 980,000 clones detected, over 75% appear once; the ten largest clones hold around 1.4%. The sample comprised memory CD4+ T cells sorted from blood. Subset defined: CD45RA-negative fraction. The receptor set was obtained from a man aged 18-30 years in good health.

This sequence joins TRBV5-1 and TRBJ2-7; 7 bases line up with TRBD1. The CDR3 loop spans 14 amino acids. CDR1 SGHRS and CDR2 YFSETQ come from the germline V gene. Trimming at V came to 6 bases and at J to 7 bases, leaving 13 bases not matched to a gene. The CDR3 bases are TGCGCCAGCACTATAGGGACAGCCAATTCGGAGCAGTACTTC. Amino acid sequence: CASTIGTANSEQYF.

A word on this clone: This sample also contains other DNA sequences that code for the same CDR3. The rearrangement uses TRBV5-1 and TRBJ2-5; no reliable D call. Trimming took 4 bases from V and 2 from J, leaving 9 bases between them. Germline V gene sequence: CDR1 SGHRS, CDR2 YFSETQ. The CDR3 totals 13 residues. The chain's CDR3 is CASSTGLQETQYF. The CDR3 coding sequence is TGCGCCAGCAGCACCGGCCTTCAAGAGACCCAGTACTTC.

This clone was recorded once. V and J are TRBV7-2 and TRBJ2-7; 9 bases are shared with TRBD1. The CDR3 runs to 16 residues. V lost 5 bases and J lost 2; bases outside the gene matches: 10. Germline V CDR1 and CDR2: SGHTA, FQGNSA. The CDR3 bases are TGTGCCAGCAGCCTACGGAAGGGACAGGGAACCTACGAGCAGTACTTC. Its translation: CASSLRKGQGTYEQYF.

The count of this clone is one. The chain couples TRBV29-1 to TRBJ2-1; 10 nucleotides match TRBD2. The CDR3 loop spans 13 amino acids. Germline CDR1 and CDR2: SQVTM and ANQGSEA. V was pared by 3 bases and J by 5 bases, with 1 base of the junction left unmatched. The CDR3 region is CSVDTSGDNEQFF. In DNA, the CDR3 is TGCAGCGTTGATACTAGCGGGGACAATGAGCAGTTCTTC.

On this clone: Other nucleotide sequences in the sample specify the same CDR3. The chain employs TRBV28 and TRBJ1-2, with D unresolved. The length of the CDR3 is 11 residues. Germline CDR1 reads MDHEN; CDR2 reads SYDVKM. V lost 4 bases and J 2 bases, leaving 2 bases between the germline ends. CDR3 protein: CASSSNYGYTF. The CDR3 nucleotides are TGTGCCAGCAGTTCAAACTATGGCTACACCTTC.

CDR3 in DNA: TGTGCCAGCAGCCTCAGGGGAACAGATACGCAGTATTTT. Translating it yields CASSLRGTDTQYF. The V call is TRBV5-4, the J call TRBJ2-3; weak D call: TRBD1 (6 bases). The CDR3 covers 13 residues. Germline V gives CDR1 SGHNT, CDR2 YYREEE (reference sequence). V was clipped by 4 bases and J by 3 bases, with 9 bases between them.

The V call is TRBV11-2, the J call TRBJ1-1; tentative D call: TRBD1 (5 bases). The V gene's germline CDR1 is SGHAT and CDR2 FQNNGV. This CDR3 spans 13 amino acids. V was trimmed by 4 bases and J by 3 bases, leaving 9 bases between them. The CDR3 sequence is CASSYTGDTEAFF. CDR3 bases: TGTGCCAGCAGCTACACGGGGGACACTGAAGCTTTCTTT.

The chain combines TRBV5-6 with TRBJ2-5, with TRBD2 as a possible D gene (5 bases). The CDR3 extends over 13 amino acids. Per germline, CDR1 SGHDT and CDR2 YYEEEE. V lost 7 bases to trimming and J lost 1 base, with 11 bases between them. CDR3 DNA sequence: TGTGCCAGCGGACTCCCCTTCCAAGAGACCCAGTACTTC. Encoded protein: CASGLPFQETQYF. The full variable domain, completed using reference TRBV5-6 and TRBJ2-5, is DAGVTQSPTHLIKTRGQQVTLRCSPKSGHDTVSWYQQALGQGPQFIFQYYEEEERQRGNFPDRFSGHQFPNYSSELNVNALLLGDSALYLCASGLPFQETQYFGPGTRLLVL.

V usage is TRBV5-1 and J usage is TRBJ2-3; 11 nucleotides agree with TRBD2. The CDR3 is made up of 17 amino acids. CDR1 is SGHRS and CDR2 is YFSETQ in the germline V gene. Losses at the gene ends were 5 bases for V and 0 bases for J; bases not matched to a gene: 8. The CDR3 sequence is CASRRGTSGSSTDTQYF. The CDR3, as DNA: TGCGCCAGCAGGAGGGGGACTAGCGGTTCAAGCACAGATACGCAGTATTTT.

The V gene is TRBV6-1, the J gene TRBJ2-7; the D gene is possibly TRBD1 (5 bases). V shed 5 bases and J shed 7 bases, with 15 bases lying between them. The CDR3 loop spans 13 amino acids. Per the germline V gene, CDR1 is MNHNS and CDR2 is SASEGT. In DNA, the CDR3 is TGTGCCAGCAGTTTCATCTCCCAGGGAGAGCAGTACTTC. Its translation is CASSFISQGEQYF.

The rearrangement links TRBV30 to TRBJ2-2; tentatively, D is TRBD1 (6 bases). Germline V gives CDR1 GTSNPN, CDR2 SVGIG (reference sequence). Trimming pared 2 bases from V and 2 bases from J, leaving 9 bases between. The CDR3 contains 14 residues. The CDR3 region is CAWSMGHNTGELFF. The CDR3, as DNA: TGTGCCTGGAGTATGGGACATAACACCGGGGAGCTGTTTTTT.

The V and J genes are TRBV2 and TRBJ1-6; D not certain. Deletions cut 3 bases from V and 2 bases from J, with 8 bases between. Germline loops: CDR1 SNHLY, CDR2 FYNNEI. The CDR3 covers 15 residues. CDR3 nucleotide sequence: TGTGCCAGCAGTGACTCCGGGACCTATAATTCACCCCTCCACTTT. Translation gives CASSDSGTYNSPLHF.

Notes on this clone: Within the sample, other DNA sequences also encode this same CDR3. V and J are TRBV7-9 and TRBJ1-5; D not resolved. Germline values: CDR1 SEHNR, CDR2 FQNEAQ (reference sequence). V dropped 0 bases and J dropped 7 bases, with 4 bases sitting between them. The length of the CDR3 is 12 residues. The CDR3 nucleotides are TGTGCCAGCAGCTTAGCGGACCAGCCCCAGCATTTT. Protein product: CASSLADQPQHF.

The chain is built from TRBV6-1 and TRBJ1-1; D may be TRBD1 (5 bases). Germline V lookup: CDR1 MNHNS, CDR2 SASEGT. CDR3 length: 15 amino acids. V lost 10 bases and J 0 bases, leaving 18 bases between the germline ends. The DNA for the CDR3 is TGTGCCACGGAGGATTCAGGGTCCATGAACACTGAAGCTTTCTTT. Translating gives CATEDSGSMNTEAFF.

The chain recombines TRBV5-1 with TRBJ2-7; the D is unclear. Germline CDR1 SGHRS, CDR2 YFSETQ. Trimming shortened V by 0 bases and J by 0 bases, and 10 bases separated the two germline ends. The length of the CDR3 is 15 residues. The CDR3 protein is CASSLGPGPSYEQYF. The DNA for the CDR3 is TGCGCCAGCAGCTTGGGGCCGGGTCCCTCCTACGAGCAGTACTTC.

In this sample, this clone turned up a few times. The chain couples TRBV10-1 to TRBJ1-5; tentative D call: TRBD1 (6 bases). This CDR3 region has 19 residues. The ends were cut back, 1 base at V and 0 bases at J, with 19 bases in the middle. Germline assignment: CDR1 WNHNN and CDR2 SYGVQD (reference sequence). The CDR3 coding sequence is TGCGCCAGCAGTGAGTACCGGGACACCCGATACTATAGCAATCAGCCCCAGCATTTT. It specifies CASSEYRDTRYYSNQPQHF.

The V gene is TRBV10-1, the J gene TRBJ2-7; D may be TRBD1 or TRBD2 (5 bases each). The germline CDR1 and CDR2 sequences are WNHNN and SYGVQD (reference sequence). The CDR3 totals 14 residues. V dropped 2 bases and J dropped 4 bases, with 12 bases sitting between them. The CDR3 region has the DNA TGCGCCAGCAGTGAGACAGGAGGCCTTTACGAGCAGTACTTC. It translates to CASSETGGLYEQYF.

The chain couples TRBV9 to TRBJ2-5; maybe TRBD1 (6 bases). Germline lookup yields CDR1 SGDLS and CDR2 YYNGEE. Trimming stripped 3 bases from V and 4 bases from J, with 10 bases between. The CDR3 contains 13 residues. The CDR3 sequence is CASSGGQRETQYF. The DNA of the CDR3 is TGTGCCAGCAGCGGGGGACAACGAGAGACCCAGTACTTC.

As regards this clone: Within the sample, other DNA sequences also encode this same CDR3. Written as DNA, the CDR3 is TGTGCCTGGAGTCCCACCACAGATACGCAGTATTTT. This sequence encodes CAWSPTTDTQYF. The V and J genes are TRBV30 and TRBJ2-3; D is unclear. The germline V gene encodes CDR1 GTSNPN and CDR2 SVGIG (reference sequence). Trimming cost V 2 bases and J 2 bases, with 5 bases left between them. The CDR3 consists of 12 residues.

As DNA, the CDR3 is TGCGCCAGCAGCTCCCCCCCCCAGACCCAGTACTTC. The encoded protein is CASSSPPQTQYF. The chain joins TRBV5-1 to TRBJ2-5, with unresolved D. The CDR3 spans 12 residues. V was shortened by 3 bases and J by 6 bases, with 9 bases between the two germline ends. Germline V gene data show CDR1 as SGHRS and CDR2 as YFSETQ.